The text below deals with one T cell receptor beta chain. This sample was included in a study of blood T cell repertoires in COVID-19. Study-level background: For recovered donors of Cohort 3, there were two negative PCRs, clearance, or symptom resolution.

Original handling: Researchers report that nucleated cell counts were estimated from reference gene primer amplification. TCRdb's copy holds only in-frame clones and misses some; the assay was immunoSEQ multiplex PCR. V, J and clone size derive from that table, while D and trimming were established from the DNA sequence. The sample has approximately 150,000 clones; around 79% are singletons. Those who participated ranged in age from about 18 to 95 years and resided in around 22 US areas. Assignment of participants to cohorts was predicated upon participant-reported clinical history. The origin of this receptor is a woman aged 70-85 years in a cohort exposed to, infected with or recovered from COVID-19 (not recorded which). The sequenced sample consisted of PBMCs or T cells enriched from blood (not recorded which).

As DNA, the CDR3 is TGTGCCAGCAGCGTAGGACCGACGGACAGCTACGAGCAGTACTTC. Its protein product is CASSVGPTDSYEQYF. The rearrangement uses TRBV9 and TRBJ2-7; the D gene is possibly TRBD1 (6 bases). Trimming left V 0 bases short and J 3 bases short, with 13 bases between. The CDR3 contains 15 residues. The V gene's germline CDR1 is SGDLS and CDR2 YYNGEE.